The clone carrying this TCR beta chain was recorded a few times. As yet, its antigen is unknown. In TCRdb, the reads were re-called with MiXCR into one record per CDR3 protein. The sample carries 45,000 to 50,000 distinct CDR3 sequences, roughly 18% recorded once. This CDR3 is 13 amino acids long. Trimming took 4 bases from V and 5 from J, leaving 9 bases between them. Germline CDR1 and CDR2: SGHAT and FQNNGV. This sample stems from a study of T cell repertoires in cytomegalovirus infection. Overall study: The authors relied on CMV epitopes, both recently identified HLA-C-restricted and well-studied HLA-B-restricted. Both a matching HLA type and CMV infection were indicated by public TCR beta signatures. Study-level findings and limits: CMV carriers having the relevant HLA were flagged by cumulative public TCR beta family frequency. Ex vivo, HLA-C-restricted CMV-specific TCR beta clonotypes prevailed over the rest of the response.

This material consisted of CD8+ T cells from cultured PBMCs, taken from culture after CMV antigen stimulation. This sequence originates from a human donor in good health (CMV status not recorded). Some clones in this sample may be carry-over from other donors' samples. This rearrangement joins TRBV11-2 to TRBJ2-1; no clear D. CDR3 sequence reads: CASSWSVDNEQFF. For the CDR3, the DNA is TGTGCCAGCAGCTGGTCGGTAGACAATGAGCAGTTCTTC.